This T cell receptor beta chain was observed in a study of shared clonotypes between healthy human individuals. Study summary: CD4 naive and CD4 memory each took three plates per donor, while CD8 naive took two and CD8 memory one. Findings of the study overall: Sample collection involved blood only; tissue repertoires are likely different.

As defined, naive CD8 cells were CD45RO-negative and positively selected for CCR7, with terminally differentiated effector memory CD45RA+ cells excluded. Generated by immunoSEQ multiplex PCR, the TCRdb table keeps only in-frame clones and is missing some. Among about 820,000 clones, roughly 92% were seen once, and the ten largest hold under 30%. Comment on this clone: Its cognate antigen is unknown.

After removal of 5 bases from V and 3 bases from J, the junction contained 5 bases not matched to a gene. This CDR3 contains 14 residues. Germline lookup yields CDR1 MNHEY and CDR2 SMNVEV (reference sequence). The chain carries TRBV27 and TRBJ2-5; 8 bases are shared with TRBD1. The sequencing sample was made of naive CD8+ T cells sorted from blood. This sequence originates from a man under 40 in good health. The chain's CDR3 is CASSGMDREETQYF. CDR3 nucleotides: TGTGCCAGCAGTGGGATGGACAGGGAAGAGACCCAGTACTTC.